This T cell receptor (beta chain) was observed in a study of siplizumab effects on memory and regulatory T cells. To note about this clone: Antigen unknown.

Study findings and constraints: There was no confirmation of the suppressive function of proliferating Tregs from siplizumab cultures. Memory cells seemed less diverse than naive T cells, which seemed major alloresponse contributors.

The CDR3 is 14 amino acids. The germline gives CDR1 SGDLS, CDR2 YYNGEE. The J segment lost 0 bases and the V segment lost 2 bases, leaving 2 bases of the junction unmatched. It was 85,000 to 100,000 TCR templates that were assayed per sample. The protocol was immunoSEQ multiplex PCR, while the TCRdb copy is restricted to in-frame clones and leaves out a portion. The sample records tens of thousands of clones, roughly nine tenths being singletons. The receptor was derived from a human donor in good health. This chain joins TRBV9 and TRBJ2-7; TRBD1 matches 7 bases. The sequenced sample was naive CD8+ T cells sorted from blood. CDR3 region: CASSVWDSSYEQYF. CDR3 DNA sequence: TGTGCCAGCAGCGTTTGGGACAGCTCCTACGAGCAGTACTTC. Variable domain in full (rest from reference TRBV9 and TRBJ2-7): DSGVTQTPKHLITATGQRVTLRCSPRSGDLSVYWYQQSLDQGLQFLIQYYNGEERAKGNILERFSAQQFPDLHSELNLSSLELGDSALYFCASSVWDSSYEQYFGPGTRLTVT.